These 12 T cell receptor beta chains share one sample of origin, sequenced in a study of cytomegalovirus exposure and HLA in healthy donors. 60 Vbeta and 13 Jbeta primers were used in PCR. Data came from immunoSEQ multiplex PCR; TCRdb stores just in-frame clones and leaves some out. Among 90,000 to 150,000 clones listed, more than 65% were seen once. Sequencing was performed on PBMCs. The source is a woman younger than 35 in good health and CMV-seronegative.

This chain uses TRBV9 with TRBJ1-6; D is ambiguous. The CDR3 is made up of 14 amino acids. Germline V CDR1 and CDR2: SGDLS, YYNGEE. Trimming took 0 bases from V and 5 from J, leaving 6 bases between them. CDR3 loop: CASSVGAHNSPLHF. The CDR3 nucleotides read TGTGCCAGCAGCGTAGGGGCCCATAATTCACCCCTCCACTTT.

This chain uses TRBV5-1 with TRBJ1-2; TRBD1 matches at 8 bases. V was clipped by 2 bases and J by 2 bases; unmatched bases: 2. This CDR3 has 14 amino acids. Germline CDR1 and CDR2: SGHRS and YFSETQ. The CDR3 protein is CASSLQGENYGYTF. The CDR3 nucleotides read TGCGCCAGCAGCTTACAGGGGGAAAACTATGGCTACACCTTC.

In DNA, the CDR3 is TGCGCCAGCAGCTCCACCACTAGCGGAGCAACCTACGAGCAGTACTTC. Translating gives CASSSTTSGATYEQYF. The chain carries TRBV5-1 and TRBJ2-7, with 8 bases that match TRBD2. Looked up from germline, CDR1 is SGHRS and CDR2 is YFSETQ. The CDR3 spans 16 residues. V was clipped by 3 bases and J by 2 bases; unmatched bases: 10. The whole variable domain, filled in from reference TRBV5-1 and TRBJ2-7, reads KAGVTQTPRYLIKTRGQQVTLSCSPISGHRSVSWYQQTPGQGLQFLFEYFSETQRNKGNFPGRFSGRQFSNSRSEMNVSTLELGDSALYLCASSSTTSGATYEQYFGPGTRLTVT.

Written as DNA, the CDR3 is TGCAGCGTCGAGCAGGGGATGATGAACACTGAAGCTTTCTTT. It codes for CSVEQGMMNTEAFF. The genes are TRBV29-1 and TRBJ1-1, with a possible D match to TRBD1 (6 bases). CDR3 size: 14 residues. CDR1 and CDR2 from the germline V gene are SQVTM and ANQGSEA. The V and J ends lost 6 bases and 0 bases respectively, with 14 bases between them. Full variable domain (remainder filled in from reference TRBV29-1 and TRBJ1-1): SAVISQKPSRDICQRGTSLTIQCQVDSQVTMMFWYRQQPGQSLTLIATANQGSEATYESGFVIDKFPISRPNLTFSTLTVSNMSPEDSSIYLCSVEQGMMNTEAFFGQGTRLTVV.

The V and J genes are TRBV7-6 and TRBJ1-6; 7 positions match TRBD1. This CDR3 comprises 14 residues. V lost 5 bases and J lost 7; bases outside the gene matches: 5. CDR1 and CDR2 from the germline V gene are SGHVS and FNYEAQ. CDR3 residues: CASSVGTANSPLHF. Written as DNA, the CDR3 is TGTGCCAGCAGCGTCGGGACAGCGAATTCACCCCTCCACTTT.

This chain joins TRBV11-3 and TRBJ2-5; possibly TRBD2 for D (6 bases). This CDR3 is 13 amino acids long. Germline CDR1 SGHNT, CDR2 YENEEA. The V gene lost 5 bases and the J gene lost 2 bases, with 9 bases spanning the gap. The CDR3 DNA reads as TGTGCCAGCAGCATAGGGACTCAAGAGACCCAGTACTTC. Translating gives CASSIGTQETQYF.

The chain has TRBV4-2 and TRBJ2-5, with D uncertain. The J call may be in error: the DNA end matches TRBJ2-7 better. There are 17 residues in the CDR3. CDR1 and CDR2 (germline): LGHNA, YNFKEQ. The CDR3 nucleotides are TGTGCCAGCAGCCAAGCCCTCCCGGGTTTCGGTTCCTACGAGCAGTACTTC. Translated: CASSQALPGFGSYEQYF.

The CDR3 coding sequence is TGCGCCAGCAGCTTGGGATCTAGCGGCCAAGAGACCCAGTACTTC. Protein: CASSLGSSGQETQYF. The V gene is TRBV5-1, the J gene TRBJ2-5; 7 bases match TRBD2. Germline CDR1 SGHRS, CDR2 YFSETQ. This CDR3 is 15 amino acids long. Trimming took 0 bases from V and 1 from J; bases not matched to a gene: 3.

This clone was seen a handful of times. The chain joins TRBV11-2 to TRBJ2-2, with D unclear. Trimming left V 6 bases short and J 5 bases short, with 7 bases between. This CDR3 is 12 amino acids long. Germline-derived CDR1 and CDR2 are SGHAT and FQNNGV. The CDR3 region is CASSGATGELFF. The DNA for the CDR3 is TGTGCCAGCAGTGGAGCGACCGGGGAGCTGTTTTTT.

The chain combines TRBV10-2 with TRBJ2-5, with 9 positions matching TRBD1. The length of the CDR3 is 14 residues. J gave up 5 bases and V 2 bases, and 3 bases lay outside the gene matches. CDR1 and CDR2 from the germline V gene are WSHSY and SAAADI. The CDR3: CASSETGGGETQYF. In DNA form, the CDR3 reads TGCGCCAGCAGTGAGACAGGGGGCGGTGAGACCCAGTACTTC.

The V gene is TRBV27, the J gene TRBJ1-4, with D hard to call. CDR3 length equals 12 residues. The germline V gene encodes CDR1 MNHEY and CDR2 SMNVEV (reference sequence). Trimming removed 4 bases from V and 5 bases from J, with 5 bases in between. The CDR3 DNA reads as TGTGCCAGCAGTTCAGGAAATGAAAAACTGTTTTTT. Its protein product is CASSSGNEKLFF.

This clone was seen only a few times. The gene calls are TRBV18 and TRBJ1-2; TRBD1 matches at 7 bases. Unmatched junction bases numbered 18, after V lost 2 bases and J lost 3 bases. The germline V gene encodes CDR1 KGHSH and CDR2 LQKENI. The CDR3 spans 19 residues. CDR3 loop: CASSPSKGARAGLHYGYTF. CDR3 coding DNA: TGTGCCAGCTCACCATCTAAGGGGGCCAGGGCAGGCCTCCACTATGGCTACACCTTC.